This T cell receptor (beta chain) originates from a study of shared clonotypes between healthy human individuals. Notes on this clone: Its cognate antigen is unknown.

Trimming removed 0 bases from V and 2 bases from J, with 12 bases in between. The CDR3 covers 15 residues. Per the germline V gene, CDR1 is SGHRS and CDR2 is YFSETQ. Sorted-subset replicate PCR reactions contained approximately 190 ng DNA, corresponding to around 30,000 T cell genomes. Here immunoSEQ multiplex PCR was the method, and the copy in TCRdb shows in-frame clones only, minus some. Seen here are 900,000 to 1,200,000 clones, approximately 78% observed once, and the top ten hold roughly 0.57%. Study-level results: Generally, estimated richness proved larger in naive subsets than it did in memory subsets. Generation probabilities of non-shared clonotypes were lower (relative to those shared by all four donors). Clonotype sharing among donors was thought likely to change with sequencing depth.

Specimen: memory CD4+ T cells from PBMCs. Subset specified: CD45RA-negative fraction. This TCR was sampled from a man aged 18 to 29 in good health. Some clones in this sample may be carry-over from other donors' samples. This chain connects TRBV5-1 to TRBJ2-7; D is perhaps TRBD2 (6 bases). The CDR3 nucleotides read TGCGCCAGCAGCTTGGATGCGGGAAGACCCTACGAGCAGTACTTC. The encoded protein is CASSLDAGRPYEQYF.